The entry that follows covers one TCR beta chain sequence. Antigen specificity is unknown. The PCR contained 60 Vbeta and 13 Jbeta primers. Profiled with immunoSEQ multiplex PCR; TCRdb holds only in-frame clones, not every one. Of about 160,000 clones in the sample, about 75% were seen once. The data belong to a study of cytomegalovirus exposure and HLA in healthy donors. Study as a whole: Inside one of the first data releases sat about 85 million unique TCRs taken from HLA-typed donors. Overall study results and limits: Investigators reported 150 to 200 TCR beta chains as tied to cytomegalovirus.

Trimming stripped 5 bases from V and 3 bases from J, with 13 bases between. Germline CDR1 is MDHEN and CDR2 is SYDVKM. The CDR3 totals 14 residues. This sequence was found in a female donor in good health and CMV-seronegative. The V and J genes are TRBV28 and TRBJ1-2, with D perhaps TRBD1 (5 bases). The source material was PBMCs. CDR3 in DNA: TGTGCCAGCAGTAATCATGGGGCAGACTATGGCTACACCTTC. Amino acids: CASSNHGADYGYTF.